Only a few counts were recorded for the clone carrying this T cell receptor beta chain. This sample was included in a study of T cells after yellow fever vaccination. In germline, CDR1 is SGHTA, CDR2 FQGNSA. The CDR3 consists of 16 residues. V shed 5 bases and J 6 bases; nucleotides not matched to a gene: 10. Using its own MiXCR run on the 5' RACE reads, TCRdb lists one record per CDR3 protein. The sample includes some 390,000 distinct CDR3 sequences, roughly a sixth of them seen just once. This sequence joins TRBV7-2 and TRBJ2-2; TRBD1 matches 9 bases. This sequence originates from a man aged 18 to 29 who received the YFV17D yellow fever vaccine. Sequences were derived from PBMCs, sampled before the yellow fever booster vaccination. CDR3 nucleotide sequence: TGTGCCAGCAGCGAACCGGGACAGGGATTCCCCGGGGAGCTGTTTTTT. Its translation: CASSEPGQGFPGELFF. Full variable domain (rest looked up from reference TRBV7-2 and TRBJ2-2): GAGVSQSPSNKVTEKGKDVELRCDPISGHTALYWYRQSLGQGLEFLIYFQGNSAPDKSGLPSDRFSAERTGGSVSTLTIQRTQQEDSAVYLCASSEPGQGFPGELFFGEGSRLTVL.